Given below is one T cell receptor (beta chain) in context. In total, each donor contributed a single heparinised blood draw that averaged roughly 100 mL. Since all of the isolated RNA was reverse transcribed, expressed TCRB transcripts were what got sequenced. TCRdb's copy holds only in-frame clones and misses some; the assay was immunoSEQ multiplex PCR. The profile covers 400,000 to 600,000 clones, with about 29% appearing a single time and roughly 0.066% taken by the ten largest. The sample comes from a study of beta chain features in type 1 diabetes. The CDR3 has 15 residues. Per the germline V gene, CDR1 is SGHRS and CDR2 is YFSETQ. Trimming took 0 bases from V and 3 from J, leaving 10 bases between them.

This rearrangement joins TRBV5-1 to TRBJ2-1, with a possible D match to TRBD2 (6 bases). This clonotype was sampled from a man younger than 35 in good health. The sequencing sample was made of naive CD4+ T cells from blood. CDR3 sequence: CASSLATSVYNEQFF. CDR3 nucleotides: TGCGCCAGCAGCTTGGCGACTAGTGTCTACAATGAGCAGTTCTTC.